This TCR beta chain was captured in a study of blood T cells in healthy people across ages. The study, taken as a whole, reports: Per-million-T-cell TCR beta diversity fell roughly linearly with age.

V lost 5 bases to trimming and J lost 4 bases, with 15 bases between them. The CDR3 runs 15 residues. CDR1 and CDR2 (germline): SGHTA, FQGNSA. Worth noting for this clonotype: Its target is unknown.

Combining a sample-barcoded 5' primer with a J-beta primer mix, a second PCR ran for about 7 to 12 cycles. Individual samples furnished no less than 3 million CDR3-containing paired-end reads apiece. MiXCR was run by TCRdb on the 5' RACE reads, yielding one entry per CDR3 protein. The table records 1 million or so distinct CDR3 sequences, roughly a quarter of them present only once. Separately, the same data were catalogued under a study of T cells of mothers and their children. According to that study: The donors comprised several children and their three healthy Caucasian mothers.

The rearrangement joins TRBV7-2 to TRBJ2-1; D possibly corresponds to TRBD2 (7 bases). The sequence came from a girl aged 2-9 years in good health. Sequenced input: blood. This chain's CDR3 is CASSHEGGQYNEQFF. For the CDR3, the DNA is TGTGCCAGCAGCCACGAGGGGGGGCAATACAATGAGCAGTTCTTC. Full variable domain (rest looked up from reference TRBV7-2 and TRBJ2-1): GAGVSQSPSNKVTEKGKDVELRCDPISGHTALYWYRQSLGQGLEFLIYFQGNSAPDKSGLPSDRFSAERTGGSVSTLTIQRTQQEDSAVYLCASSHEGGQYNEQFFGPGTRLTVL.